This record covers a single TCR beta chain. Its antigen remains unknown. Everyone who donated was a healthy bone marrow donor. V dropped 4 bases and J dropped 2 bases, with 15 bases sitting between them. CDR3 length equals 15 residues. The germline V gene has CDR1 SGDLS and CDR2 YYNGEE. This specimen belongs to a study of cytomegalovirus exposure and HLA in healthy donors. Notes on the study in general: Reported findings show TCR beta sequences accurately forecast HLA-A and HLA-B alleles in most subjects. No immune exposure information besides CMV serostatus was available. Some V segments, TRBV6-2 and TRBV6-3 among them, were indistinguishable and were therefore excluded.

The primer mix had 60 Vbeta and 13 Jbeta primers. Produced via immunoSEQ multiplex PCR; TCRdb's table is partial and in-frame only. This sample has 150,000 or so clones, with about 74% found just once. Sequenced: PBMCs. This chain links TRBV9 with TRBJ1-1; maybe TRBD1 (5 bases). This sequence originates from a man in his forties or fifties in good health and CMV-seropositive. The CDR3 DNA reads as TGTGCCAGCAGCCCCCTGTCAGGGATTAACACTGAAGCTTTCTTT. The encoded protein is CASSPLSGINTEAFF.